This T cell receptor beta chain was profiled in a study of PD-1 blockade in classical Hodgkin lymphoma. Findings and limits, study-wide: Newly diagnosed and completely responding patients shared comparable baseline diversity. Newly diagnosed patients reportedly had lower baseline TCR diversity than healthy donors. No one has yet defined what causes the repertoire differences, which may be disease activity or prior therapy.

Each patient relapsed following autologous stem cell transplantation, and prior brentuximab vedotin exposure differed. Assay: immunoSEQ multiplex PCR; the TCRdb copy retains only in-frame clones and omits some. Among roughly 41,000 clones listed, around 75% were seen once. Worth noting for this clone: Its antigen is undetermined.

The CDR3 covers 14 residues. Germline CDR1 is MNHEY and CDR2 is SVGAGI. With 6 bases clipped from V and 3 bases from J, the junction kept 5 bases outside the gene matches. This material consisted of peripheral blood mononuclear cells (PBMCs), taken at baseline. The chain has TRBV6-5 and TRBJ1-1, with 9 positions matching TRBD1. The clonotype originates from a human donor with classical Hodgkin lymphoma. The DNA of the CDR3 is TGTGCCAGCAGCATCGGACAGGGGCACACTGAAGCTTTCTTT. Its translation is CASSIGQGHTEAFF.